This TCR beta chain is drawn from a study of blood T cells in healthy people across ages. Extractions gave at least 6 micrograms of total RNA per sample. Primed by a sample-barcoded 5' primer and a J-beta primer mix, a second PCR proceeded for about 6 to 12 cycles. TCRdb used MiXCR to reprocess the 5' RACE reads, holding one entry per CDR3 protein. In the table there are roughly 640,000 distinct CDR3 sequences, about 30% of which are singletons. V gave up 3 bases and J gave up 3 bases, with 14 bases separating them. Germline lookup yields CDR1 KGHSH and CDR2 LQKENI. CDR3 size: 16 residues. The chain uses TRBV18 and TRBJ1-4; no reliable D call. The receptor was derived from a woman of 80 years or more in good health. What was sequenced was blood. CDR3 region: CASSPHSGPPNEKLFF. The CDR3 bases are TGTGCCAGCTCACCGCACTCAGGACCGCCTAATGAAAAACTGTTTTTT. The entire variable domain, with the rest obtained from reference TRBV18 and TRBJ1-4, is as follows: NAGVMQNPRHLVRRRGQEARLRCSPMKGHSHVYWYRQLPEEGLKFMVYLQKENIIDESGMPKERFSAEFPKEGPSILRIQQVVRGDSAAYFCASSPHSGPPNEKLFFGSGTQLSVL.